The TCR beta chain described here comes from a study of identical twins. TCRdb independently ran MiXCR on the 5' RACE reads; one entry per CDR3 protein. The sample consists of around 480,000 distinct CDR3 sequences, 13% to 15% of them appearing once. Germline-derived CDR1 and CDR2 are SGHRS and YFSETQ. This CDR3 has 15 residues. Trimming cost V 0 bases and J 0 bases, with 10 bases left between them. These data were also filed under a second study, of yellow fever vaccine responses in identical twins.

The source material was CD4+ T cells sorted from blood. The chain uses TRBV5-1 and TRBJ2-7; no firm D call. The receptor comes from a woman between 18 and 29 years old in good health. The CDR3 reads CASSLGPSASYEQYF. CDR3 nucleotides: TGCGCCAGCAGCTTGGGGCCCTCAGCCTCCTACGAGCAGTACTTC.